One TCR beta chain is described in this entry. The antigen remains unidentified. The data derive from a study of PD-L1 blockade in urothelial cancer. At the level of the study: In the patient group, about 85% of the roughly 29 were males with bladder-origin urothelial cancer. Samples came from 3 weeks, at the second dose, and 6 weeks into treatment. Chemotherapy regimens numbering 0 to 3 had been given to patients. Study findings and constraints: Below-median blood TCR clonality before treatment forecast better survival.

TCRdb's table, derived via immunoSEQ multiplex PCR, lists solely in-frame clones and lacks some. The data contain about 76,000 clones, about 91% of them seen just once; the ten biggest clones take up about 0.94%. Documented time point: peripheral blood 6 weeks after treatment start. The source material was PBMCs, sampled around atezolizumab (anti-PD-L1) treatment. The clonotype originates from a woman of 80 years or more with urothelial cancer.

The CDR3 protein is CASSPQIYNEQFF. The CDR3 region has the DNA TGCGCCAGCAGCCCCCAGATTTACAATGAGCAGTTCTTC. The chain links TRBV5-1 to TRBJ2-1, with unresolved D. Trimming pared 4 bases from V and 4 bases from J, leaving 9 bases between. This CDR3 is built from 13 residues. The V gene's germline CDR1 is SGHRS and CDR2 YFSETQ.